This T cell receptor (beta chain) emerged from a study of CD8+CD57+ T cells in acquired aplastic anemia. This clonotype was seen a handful of times. Profiles of TCR beta VDJ and CDR3 were generated from a genomic DNA template. Each CDR3 protein gets one entry after TCRdb re-called the reads with MiXCR. The sample lists 120,000 or so distinct CDR3 sequences, about 40% seen once, with roughly 2.7% in the top ten. Whoever was chosen for sequencing had shown CD8+CD57+ cell expansion by flow cytometry. Germline lookup yields CDR1 SGDLS and CDR2 YYNGEE. The V and J ends lost 0 bases and 4 bases, in that order; junction bases with no gene match: 15. This CDR3 region has 19 residues.

The rearrangement links TRBV9 to TRBJ2-3; TRBD2 matches 9 bases. Source material: sorted CD4+, CD8+, or CD8+CD57+ T cells (not recorded which) from PBMCs. This receptor was identified in a human donor with aplastic anemia. In nucleotides, the CDR3 is TGTGCCAGCAGCGTAGCCCCAGGGGGGAGCGGGGGGCGCCCAGATACGCAGTATTTT. Translation: CASSVAPGGSGGRPDTQYF. The full variable domain, in which reference TRBV9 and TRBJ2-3 provide the parts outside the CDR3, is DSGVTQTPKHLITATGQRVTLRCSPRSGDLSVYWYQQSLDQGLQFLIQYYNGEERAKGNILERFSAQQFPDLHSELNLSSLELGDSALYFCASSVAPGGSGGRPDTQYFGPGTRLTVL.